The rows below give T cell receptor beta chains drawn from one sample of a study of CD8+CD57+ T cells in acquired aplastic anemia. TCRdb re-analysed the reads in MiXCR, keeping a single row per CDR3 protein. The table has hundreds of thousands of distinct CDR3 sequences, approximately 57% seen once. The sample was sorted CD4+, CD8+, or CD8+CD57+ T cells (not recorded which) from PBMCs. All receptors derive from a human donor with aplastic anemia. The CDR3 runs from the conserved cysteine through the conserved F or W. Fields, in order: V gene, clone size, J gene, D gene, CDR3 DNA, CDR3 protein. A D gene is named only where the DNA matches it firmly. For some rows the clone size is stated as once, few or many, or as a class when expanded; others skip it.

TRBV20-1	NA	TRBJ2-1	NA	TGCAGTGCTTCCCCGGCACCCCGACTAGTAGATGAGCAGTTCTTC	CSASPAPRLVDEQFF
TRBV7-7	NA	TRBJ1-1	NA	TGTGCTAGTCGAGGACACCGGAACACTGAAGCTTTCTTT	CASRGHRNTEAFF
TRBV20-1	NA	TRBJ1-1	TRBD1	TGCTCTGGTGGTCAGGGGGCGAACACTGAAGCTTTCTTT	CSGGQGANTEAFF
TRBV28	NA	TRBJ1-5	TRBD1	TGTGCCAGCATCCTTCAGGGGGCTGTAGGCAATCAGCCCCAGCATTTT	CASILQGAVGNQPQHF
TRBV9	NA	TRBJ2-7	NA	TGTGCCAGCAGCGGAGAGGGGCATCACGAGCAGTACTTC	CASSGEGHHEQYF
TRBV12-3/TRBV12-4	NA	TRBJ2-2	NA	TGTGCCAGCAGACAGAGCGGGGAGCTGTTTTTT	CASRQSGELFF
TRBV12-3/TRBV12-4	many	TRBJ1-1	TRBD1	TGTGCCACCCAGACCGGGACAGCGAACACTGAAGCTTTCTTT	CATQTGTANTEAFF
TRBV2	NA	TRBJ2-7	TRBD2	TGTGCCAGCAGCCCCGGGAGGGTAGGATTCGCCTACGAGCAGTGCTTC	CASSPGRVGFAYEQCF
TRBV10-1	NA	TRBJ2-2	NA	TGCGCCAGCAGTGAGCCTCCTCGGGGTAACACCGGGGAGCTGTTTTTT	CASSEPPRGNTGELFF
TRBV5-6	few	TRBJ2-3	NA	TGTGCCAGCACCCTCCGGTGGGGGGCAGAAGATACGCAGTATTTT	CASTLRWGAEDTQYF
TRBV20-1	once	TRBJ1-2	TRBD1	TGCAGTGCTATACAGGGGGCTAGCAGCTACACCTTC	CSAIQGASSYTF
TRBV6-1	once	TRBJ2-7	NA	TGTGCCAGCAATGTCCCGGGGGGCTCCGGGGAGCAGTACTTC	CASNVPGGSGEQYF
TRBV10-3	NA	TRBJ1-2	NA	TGTGCCATCGGGTCCGGGGAAGGCTACACCTTC	CAIGSGEGYTF
TRBV19	NA	TRBJ2-1	NA	TGTGCCAGTAGTATTATGAGTCGAGGTGTAGGTTCCTACAATGAGCAGTTCTTC	CASSIMSRGVGSYNEQFF
TRBV7-6	NA	TRBJ1-3	NA	TGTGCCAGCAGCTCGACTGGAAACACCATATATTTT	CASSSTGNTIYF
TRBV7-9	NA	TRBJ1-2	NA	TGTGCCAGCAGCGTCGGGGGGAACTATGGCTACACCTTC	CASSVGGNYGYTF
TRBV5-1	NA	TRBJ2-7	NA	TGCGCCAGCAGCGGGGACTCAATCACGTACGAGCAGTACTTC	CASSGDSITYEQYF
TRBV14	once	TRBJ2-3	TRBD2	TGTGCCAGCAGCCCGGGACTACGCACAGATACGCAGTATTTT	CASSPGLRTDTQYF
TRBV5-1	NA	TRBJ2-2	NA	TGCGCCGGCAGCTTGCGGAGTCAAACCGGGGAGCTGTTTTTT	CAGSLRSQTGELFF
TRBV7-7	NA	TRBJ2-1	NA	TGTGCTAGCAGCTTAATTGATCAGCATGAGCAGTTCTTC	CASSLIDQHEQFF
TRBV2	NA	TRBJ2-6	NA	TGTGCCAGCAGCGTAGGGATGGGGGCGTTGTCTGGGGCCAACGTCCTGACTTTC	CASSVGMGALSGANVLTF
TRBV18	NA	TRBJ2-2	NA	TGTGCCAGCTCACAAAACTGGGACACTAACACCGGGGAGCTGTTTTTT	CASSQNWDTNTGELFF
TRBV5-8	once	TRBJ2-7	NA	TGTGCCACCAGCAGGGAACAGCCGAACACCGGGGAGCAGTACTTC	CATSREQPNTGEQYF
TRBV29-1	NA	TRBJ1-1	NA	TGCAGCGTTTCCTCCGGGGCTTTCTTT	CSVSSGAFF
TRBV20-1	NA	TRBJ2-3	NA	TGCAGTGCTAGAGCACAGGGACCGAGCACAGATACGCAGTATTTT	CSARAQGPSTDTQYF
TRBV25-1	many	TRBJ2-7	NA	TGTGCCAGCAGTCCGGCGGACAGCCCCTACGAGCAGTACTTC	CASSPADSPYEQYF
TRBV5-8	NA	TRBJ1-1	TRBD1	TGTGCCAGCAGCTTGGGGACAGGGGTTGGCACTGAAGCTTTCTTT	CASSLGTGVGTEAFF
TRBV5-1	NA	TRBJ2-4	NA	TGCGCCAGCAGCTTGGTGGCTATAACAGGATTAGCCAAAAACATTCAGTACTTC	CASSLVAITGLAKNIQYF
TRBV2	NA	TRBJ1-2	NA	TGTGCCAGCAGTGAAAGGGAGGCAAGTCCCAATCATGGCTACACCTTC	CASSEREASPNHGYTF
TRBV6-2/TRBV6-3	NA	TRBJ2-6	NA	TGTGCCAGCAGGCCTCTAGACAGCTCTGGGGCCAACGTCCTGACTTTC	CASRPLDSSGANVLTF
TRBV7-2	many	TRBJ2-3	TRBD1	TGTGCCAGCAGCCAGCAGGGGGGCACAGATACGCAGTATTTT	CASSQQGGTDTQYF
TRBV6-5	many	TRBJ2-7	NA	TGTGCCAGCAGTTACGGGCAGGGAGACTACGAGCAGTACTTC	CASSYGQGDYEQYF
TRBV20-1	once	TRBJ1-6	NA	TGCAGTGCTAGATTGCGGACTAGCGGGGGGACCTCACCCCTCCACTTT	CSARLRTSGGTSPLHF
TRBV20-1	NA	TRBJ2-3	TRBD1	TGCAGTGCTGGGACAGGGGGTCGGTCAGATACGCAGTATTTT	CSAGTGGRSDTQYF
TRBV20-1	NA	TRBJ2-7	TRBD2	TGCAGTGCTAGAGAGCCTAGCGGGGTCTACGAGCGGTACTTC	CSAREPSGVYERYF
TRBV15	NA	TRBJ1-5	NA	TGTGCCACCCAGTGGAGGGCCAATCAGCCCCAGCATTTT	CATQWRANQPQHF
TRBV25-1	NA	TRBJ2-5	NA	TGTGCCAGCAGTGAACCCGGGGTAAAAGAGACCCAGTACTTC	CASSEPGVKETQYF
TRBV10-3	NA	TRBJ2-7	TRBD1	TGTGCCATCAATCCGGGACAGGGGGCCTACGAGCAGTACTTC	CAINPGQGAYEQYF
TRBV7-2	NA	TRBJ2-3	NA	TGTGCCAGCAGCTTAGACGGGCTAGCAGATACGCAGTATTTT	CASSLDGLADTQYF